These 18 T cell receptor beta chains were sequenced from one sample in a study of shared clonotypes between healthy human individuals. Positively selected for CCR7, the CD45RO-negative cells used as naive CD8 cells excluded terminally differentiated effector memory CD45RA+ cells. Generated by immunoSEQ multiplex PCR, the TCRdb table keeps only in-frame clones and is missing some. The table records around 1,900,000 clones, 85% to 95% of them present only once. The sequencing sample was made of naive CD8+ T cells from PBMCs. Receptors originate from a young man in good health. Some clones in this sample may be carry-over from other donors' samples.

In this sample, this clone turned up a few times. The chain combines TRBV5-6 with TRBJ1-1; D unresolved. Germline V gene data show CDR1 as SGHDT and CDR2 as YYEEEE. CDR3 size: 12 residues. V dropped 3 bases and J dropped 5 bases, with 8 bases sitting between them. This CDR3 reads CASSSEETEAFF. CDR3 nucleotides: TGTGCCAGCAGCTCGGAGGAAACTGAAGCTTTCTTT.

V gene TRBV27 combines with J gene TRBJ2-1, with D possibly being TRBD1 (6 bases). The CDR3 sequence is 13 residues long. V was pared by 5 bases and J by 9 bases, with 14 bases between. Germline values: CDR1 MNHEY, CDR2 SMNVEV (reference sequence). CDR3 DNA sequence: TGTGCCAGCAGTAAACAGCAGGGGTCTGAGCAGTTCTTC. Translation gives CASSKQQGSEQFF.

The chain couples TRBV27 to TRBJ2-7; 7 bases line up with TRBD1. The germline V gene has CDR1 MNHEY and CDR2 SMNVEV (reference sequence). V shed 3 bases, J shed 5 bases, and the junction held 10 bases outside the gene matches. This CDR3 has 15 residues. In DNA, the CDR3 is TGTGCCAGCAGTTTCCAGGGGACAGTAGGCGACGAGCAGTACTTC. Protein: CASSFQGTVGDEQYF.

The rearrangement uses TRBV19 and TRBJ2-1, with 8 positions matching TRBD1. Germline-derived CDR1 and CDR2 are LNHDA and SQIVND (reference sequence). V dropped 5 bases and J dropped 6; count of bases not matched to a gene: 6. The CDR3 extends over 14 amino acids. DNA for the CDR3: TGTGCCAGTAGTTACAGGGGGTCCCCCAATGAGCAGTTCTTC. The encoded protein is CASSYRGSPNEQFF. Supplemented by reference TRBV19 and TRBJ2-1, the full variable domain reads DGGITQSPKYLFRKEGQNVTLSCEQNLNHDAMYWYRQDPGQGLRLIYYSQIVNDFQKGDIAEGYSVSREKKESFPLTVTSAQKNPTAFYLCASSYRGSPNEQFFGPGTRLTVL.

V usage is TRBV6-5 and J usage is TRBJ1-5, with D hard to call. Germline CDR1 MNHEY, CDR2 SVGAGI. Trimming left V 9 bases short and J 3 bases short, with 15 bases between. The CDR3 loop spans 14 amino acids. The CDR3: CARVRAYSNQPQHF. DNA of the CDR3: TGTGCCAGAGTGCGGGCCTACTCCAATCAGCCCCAGCATTTT.

This sequence joins TRBV28 and TRBJ2-7, with a weak D call TRBD1 (5 bases). The length of the CDR3 is 11 residues. The V and J ends lost 7 bases and 7 bases respectively, with 11 bases between them. The V gene's germline CDR1 is MDHEN and CDR2 SYDVKM. The CDR3 DNA reads TGTGCCAGCACCCCAGGGAAGGAGCAGTACTTC. This translates into CASTPGKEQYF. Supplemented by reference TRBV28 and TRBJ2-7, the full variable domain reads DVKVTQSSRYLVKRTGEKVFLECVQDMDHENMFWYRQDPGLGLRLIYFSYDVKMKEKGDIPEGYSVSREKKERFSLILESASTNQTSMYLCASTPGKEQYFGPGTRLTVT.

The genes are TRBV28 and TRBJ2-5; D is unclear. Germline CDR1 reads MDHEN; CDR2 reads SYDVKM. The CDR3 runs to 15 residues. V lost 5 bases to trimming and J lost 2 bases, with 15 bases between them. CDR3 region: CASSLAWQAQETQYF. The CDR3 region has the DNA TGTGCCAGCAGTCTCGCATGGCAGGCTCAAGAGACCCAGTACTTC.

The chain combines TRBV13 with TRBJ2-7; 11 bases match TRBD1. The V gene's germline CDR1 is PRHDT and CDR2 FYEKMQ (reference sequence). The J segment lost 3 bases and the V segment lost 5 bases, leaving 9 bases of the junction unmatched. The CDR3 totals 16 residues. The chain's CDR3 is CASSGGGDRGIYEQYF. CDR3 sequence (DNA): TGTGCCAGCAGCGGAGGAGGGGACAGGGGGATCTACGAGCAGTACTTC.

This clone occurred once. The chain couples TRBV5-4 to TRBJ2-1, with 11 nucleotides matching TRBD2. Germline trimming cut 4 bases from V and 6 bases from J; bases unmatched to any gene: 9. The germline V gene has CDR1 SGHNT and CDR2 YYREEE (reference sequence). The CDR3 is made up of 16 amino acids. The CDR3 nucleotides read TGTGCCAGCAGCGTTCCCCTAGCGGGAGGACCCAATGAGCAGTTCTTC. Residues: CASSVPLAGGPNEQFF.

The rearrangement joins TRBV5-1 to TRBJ2-1; 12 nucleotides align to TRBD2. CDR1 is SGHRS and CDR2 is YFSETQ in the germline V gene. V dropped 4 bases and J dropped 9; count of bases not matched to a gene: 8. This CDR3 region has 15 residues. CDR3 DNA sequence: TGCGCCAGCAGCCCGACTAGCGGGAGCTGGCGTGAGCAGTTCTTC. Amino acids: CASSPTSGSWREQFF.

The V call is TRBV6-5, the J call TRBJ2-2; no clear D gene. The V gene lost 0 bases and the J gene lost 6 bases, with 5 bases spanning the gap. The CDR3 loop spans 13 amino acids. Germline V lookup: CDR1 MNHEY, CDR2 SVGAGI. The CDR3 DNA sequence: TGTGCCAGCAGTTACTCGTCCCCCGGGGAGCTGTTTTTT. Protein product: CASSYSSPGELFF.

CDR3 amino acids: CASSLARGTASTDTQYF. Written as DNA, the CDR3 is TGTGCCAGCAGCTTAGCCCGCGGGACCGCAAGCACAGATACGCAGTATTTT. The chain is built from TRBV7-9 and TRBJ2-3; D perhaps matches TRBD2 (6 bases). This CDR3 spans 17 amino acids. V lost 0 bases, J lost 0 bases, and 13 bases lay in between. Germline lookup yields CDR1 SEHNR and CDR2 FQNEAQ (reference sequence).

The V and J genes are TRBV7-9 and TRBJ1-6; D gene ambiguous. The V gene lost 5 bases and the J gene lost 8 bases, with 16 bases spanning the gap. The CDR3 totals 15 residues. Germline CDR1 SEHNR, CDR2 FQNEAQ (reference sequence). This CDR3 is CASSTGEGSHSPLHF. Here the CDR3 DNA reads TGTGCCAGCAGCACCGGAGAGGGTTCCCATTCACCCCTCCACTTT.

The chain recombines TRBV5-6 with TRBJ2-1; a possible D gene is TRBD1 (6 bases). CDR1 is SGHDT, CDR2 YYEEEE, per germline. CDR3 length: 14 residues. V lost 0 bases and J 9 bases, leaving 13 bases between the germline ends. The CDR3 DNA reads TGTGCCAGCAGCTTGGGGACAGCACTGGGTGAGCAGTTCTTC. Translated: CASSLGTALGEQFF.

This chain joins TRBV5-6 and TRBJ2-1; D is perhaps TRBD2 (6 bases). Trimming took 0 bases from V and 7 from J, leaving 8 bases between them. CDR3 size: 13 residues. Germline V lookup: CDR1 SGHDT, CDR2 YYEEEE. CDR3 DNA: TGTGCCAGCAGCTTGGGCGGGGATAATGAGCAGTTCTTC. It encodes CASSLGGDNEQFF.

This clone was observed once. V is TRBV30 and J is TRBJ1-5, with D uncertain. CDR3 length: 15 amino acids. In germline, CDR1 is GTSNPN, CDR2 SVGIG (reference sequence). The V end was cut by 1 base, the J end by 0 bases, with 10 bases between. DNA for the CDR3: TGTGCCTGGAGTGAGGCCATCTATAGCAATCAGCCCCAGCATTTT. This encodes CAWSEAIYSNQPQHF. Full variable domain (remainder filled in from reference TRBV30 and TRBJ1-5): SQTIHQWPATLVQPVGSPLSLECTVEGTSNPNLYWYRQAAGRGLQLLFYSVGIGQISSEVPQNLSASRPQDRQFILSSKKLLLSDSGFYLCAWSEAIYSNQPQHFGDGTRLSIL.

The rearrangement links TRBV28 to TRBJ2-7; D is possibly TRBD2 (5 bases). V was clipped by 6 bases and J by 5 bases, with 14 bases between them. This CDR3 has 13 amino acids. CDR1 is MDHEN, CDR2 SYDVKM, per germline. CDR3 bases: TGTGCCAGCAGCCCGGGGTTCTCGGACGAGCAGTACTTC. Residues: CASSPGFSDEQYF. The variable domain in full, completed from reference TRBV28 and TRBJ2-7, reads DVKVTQSSRYLVKRTGEKVFLECVQDMDHENMFWYRQDPGLGLRLIYFSYDVKMKEKGDIPEGYSVSREKKERFSLILESASTNQTSMYLCASSPGFSDEQYFGPGTRLTVT.

CDR3 DNA: TGTGCCAGCAGCCAAGCGGGTCGGGCAGAAGAAGCTTTCTTT. Its protein product is CASSQAGRAEEAFF. The rearrangement links TRBV4-2 to TRBJ1-1; D is uncertain. This CDR3 spans 14 amino acids. The V end lost 1 base, the J end lost 8 bases, and 14 bases lay between the germline ends. The germline V gene has CDR1 LGHNA and CDR2 YNFKEQ.